The sequence of this T cell receptor beta chain was determined in a study of radiotherapy plus CTLA-4 blockade in lung cancer. Using immunoSEQ multiplex PCR, the repertoire was profiled, and TCRdb retains in-frame clones only, with some absent. The sample shows more than 55,000 clones, less than 80% of them seen only once. The length of the CDR3 is 14 residues. Germline assignment: CDR1 SEHNR and CDR2 FQNEAQ (reference sequence). Trimming left V 5 bases short and J 0 bases short, with 10 bases between. Focal radiation with ipilimumab CTLA-4 blockade was given to patients with chemo-refractory metastatic non-small-cell lung cancer.

The source is a human donor with non-small cell lung cancer who had a complete response to radiotherapy plus ipilimumab. Here the sequenced sample was peripheral blood, taken from a patient treated with radiotherapy plus ipilimumab. The rearrangement joins TRBV7-9 to TRBJ1-2; D call uncertain. The CDR3: CASSANSPNYGYTF. CDR3 bases: TGTGCCAGCAGCGCCAACAGTCCTAACTATGGCTACACCTTC.